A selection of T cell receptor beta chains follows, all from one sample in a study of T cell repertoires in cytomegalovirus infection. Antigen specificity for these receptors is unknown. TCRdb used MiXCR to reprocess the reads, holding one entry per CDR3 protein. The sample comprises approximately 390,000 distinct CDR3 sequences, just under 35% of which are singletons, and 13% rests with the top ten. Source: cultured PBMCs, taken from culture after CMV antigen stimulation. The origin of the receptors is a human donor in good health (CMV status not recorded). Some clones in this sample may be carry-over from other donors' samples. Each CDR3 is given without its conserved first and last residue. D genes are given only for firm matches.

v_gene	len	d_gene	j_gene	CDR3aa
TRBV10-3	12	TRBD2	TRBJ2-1	AISLREVSDEQF
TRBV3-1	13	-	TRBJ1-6	ASSQDLNRNSPLH
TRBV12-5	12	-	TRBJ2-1	ASGPGTPNNEQF
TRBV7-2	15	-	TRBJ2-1	ASSLMTGNWGYNEQF
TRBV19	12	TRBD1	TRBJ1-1	ASSIPGGNTEAF
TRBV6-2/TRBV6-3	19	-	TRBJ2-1	ASSYSALAGSAGQSLDEQF
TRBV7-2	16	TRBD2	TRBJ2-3	ASSLYGTSGNKADTQY
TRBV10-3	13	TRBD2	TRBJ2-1	AISESERGYNEQF
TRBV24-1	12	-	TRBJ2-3	ATSVSGAPDTQY
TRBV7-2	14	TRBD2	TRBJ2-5	ASSLVTSGRIETQY
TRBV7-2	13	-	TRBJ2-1	ASSLDISSYNEQF
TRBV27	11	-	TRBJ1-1	ASSLGVGAEAF
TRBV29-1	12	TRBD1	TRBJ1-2	SVEGQGESYGYT
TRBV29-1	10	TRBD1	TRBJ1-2	SVGGQGRSYT
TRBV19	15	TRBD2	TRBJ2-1	ASSKVWDGRWYNEQF
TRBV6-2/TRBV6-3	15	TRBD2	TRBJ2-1	ASSYSITSGSFYEQF
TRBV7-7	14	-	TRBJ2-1	ASSPEQPSSYNEQF
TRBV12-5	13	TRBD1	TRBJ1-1	ASGLGPPGGTEAF
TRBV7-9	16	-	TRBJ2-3	ASSTHSSATDSTDTQY
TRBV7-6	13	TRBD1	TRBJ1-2	ASSFVGTADYGYT
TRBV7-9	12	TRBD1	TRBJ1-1	ASTDDRENTEAF
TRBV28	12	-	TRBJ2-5	ASSLLSPKETQY
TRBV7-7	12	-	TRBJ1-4	ASSSGQPNEKLF
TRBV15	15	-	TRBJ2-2	ATSRGVVGGNTGELF
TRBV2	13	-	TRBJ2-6	ASRDSSSGANVLT
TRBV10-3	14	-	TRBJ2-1	AISDRDAQTTREQF
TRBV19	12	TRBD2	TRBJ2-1	ASRLAGAPTIKF
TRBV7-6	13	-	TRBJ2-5	ASSEYKGLQETQY
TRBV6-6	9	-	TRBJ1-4	ASSREEKLF
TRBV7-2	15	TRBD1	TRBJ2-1	ASSSLGQGAQVNEQF
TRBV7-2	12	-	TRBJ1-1	ASSLFQGDTEAF
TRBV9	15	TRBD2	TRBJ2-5	ASSVAGLAGGQETQY
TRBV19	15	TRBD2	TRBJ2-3	ASRRGRLADRGDTQY
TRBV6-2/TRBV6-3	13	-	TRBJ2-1	ASSYSGAAYNEQF
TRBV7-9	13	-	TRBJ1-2	ASSPTGGLSYGYT
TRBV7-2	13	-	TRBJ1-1	ASSLAARAGTEAF
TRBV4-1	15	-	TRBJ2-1	ASSQGPTGYPHNEQF
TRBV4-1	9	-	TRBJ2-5	ASSQAATQY
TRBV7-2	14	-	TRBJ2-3	ASSLVLFGSTDTQY
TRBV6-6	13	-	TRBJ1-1	ASSRVLGPNTEAF
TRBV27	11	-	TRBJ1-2	ASSSTGSGGYT
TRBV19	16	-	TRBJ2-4	ASSIVGQGLLAKNIQY
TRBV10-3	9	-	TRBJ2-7	AIKSLYEQY
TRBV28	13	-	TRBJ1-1	ASSTLTQGNTEAF
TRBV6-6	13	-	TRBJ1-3	ASSPAGGSGNTIY